This TCR beta chain was documented in a study of T cells in Graves' hyperthyroidism and ophthalmopathy. Stable hyperthyroidism: no ophthalmopathy progression over 18 months of follow-up. Points on this clonotype: Since a much larger clone is just one base distant, this may be a read error.

RNA transcripts were the template for amplifying TCR beta CDR3 regions. The primer set for the first-round RT-PCR of the TCR CDR3 was HTBI. TCRdb reprocessed the multiplex PCR reads with MiXCR, giving one entry per CDR3 protein. The data contain approximately 410,000 distinct CDR3 sequences, approximately 14% of them seen just once; the ten biggest clones take up less than 6.5%. CDR3 length: 22 residues. V shed 3 bases, J shed 0 bases, and the junction held 21 bases outside the gene matches. Germline V gives CDR1 SGHAT, CDR2 FQNNGV. This TCR came from a woman under 30 with Graves' hyperthyroidism. Sequenced input: blood. The chain couples TRBV11-2 to TRBJ2-1, with TRBD1 matching 9 bases. The CDR3 nucleotides are TGTGCCAGCAGCTTCTCCCAGGGGCGGGACAGGGATTTTTTCGCCTCCTACAATGAGCAGTTCTTC. It codes for CASSFSQGRDRDFFASYNEQFF. Complete variable domain (other parts from reference TRBV11-2 and TRBJ2-1): EAGVAQSPRYKIIEKRQSVAFWCNPISGHATLYWYQQILGQGPKLLIQFQNNGVVDDSQLPKDRFSAERLKGVDSTLKIQPAKLEDSAVYLCASSFSQGRDRDFFASYNEQFFGPGTRLTVL.